Shown below are 10 T cell receptor beta chains from a single sample sequenced in a study of siplizumab effects on memory and regulatory T cells. Here immunoSEQ multiplex PCR was the method, and the copy in TCRdb shows in-frame clones only, minus some. In the table there are about 120,000 clones, 90% to 95% of which are singletons. What was sequenced was non-Treg CD4+ T cells sorted from blood. The receptors derive from a human donor in good health.

V and J are TRBV5-1 and TRBJ1-2; D is possibly TRBD1 (5 bases). This CDR3 is 14 amino acids long. CDR1 is SGHRS, CDR2 YFSETQ, per germline. Deletions cut 7 bases from V and 8 bases from J, with 21 bases between. This CDR3 is CASRLEPGLGGYTF. CDR3 DNA sequence: TGCGCCAGCCGACTCGAACCAGGGTTGGGCGGCTACACCTTC.

The gene calls are TRBV11-2 and TRBJ2-1; 8 bases fit TRBD2. Germline assignment: CDR1 SGHAT and CDR2 FQNNGV. Germline trimming cut 4 bases from V and 8 bases from J; bases unmatched to any gene: 10. CDR3 length: 15 amino acids. CDR3 bases: TGTGCCAGCAGCTCCTTCGAGGGTAGCGGGGATGAGCAGTTCTTC. Translating it yields CASSSFEGSGDEQFF.

V is TRBV2 and J is TRBJ1-5, with 7 bases aligning to TRBD1. Germline CDR1 is SNHLY and CDR2 is FYNNEI. The CDR3 consists of 13 residues. The V gene end was trimmed by 7 bases and the J gene end by 7 bases; junction bases not matched to a gene: 7. CDR3 bases: TGTGCCAGCACCACAGGGGAGCAGCAGCCCCAGCATTTT. Its translation: CASTTGEQQPQHF.

The chain couples TRBV19 to TRBJ1-6, with 12 bases lining up with TRBD1. CDR3 length: 16 residues. The germline V gene has CDR1 LNHDA and CDR2 SQIVND (reference sequence). V lost 7 bases to trimming and J lost 5 bases; unmatched junction nucleotides: 6. The CDR3: CASTGQGAPDNSPLHF. CDR3 DNA sequence: TGTGCCAGTACGGGACAGGGGGCGCCGGATAATTCACCCCTCCACTTT.

This sequence joins TRBV20-1 and TRBJ1-2, with D tentatively TRBD1 (6 bases). The CDR3 consists of 11 residues. The germline V and J ends were trimmed by 3 bases and 8 bases, with 10 bases remaining between them. Germline CDR1 is DFQATT and CDR2 is SNEGSKA (reference sequence). The CDR3 bases are TGCAGTGCTAGCCTTGGACAGGGCTACACCTTC. It yields the protein CSASLGQGYTF.

A single count supports this clone. The gene calls are TRBV19 and TRBJ1-4; D not resolved. V lost 5 bases, J lost 7 bases, and 14 bases lay in between. Looked up from germline, CDR1 is LNHDA and CDR2 is SQIVND (reference sequence). The CDR3 loop spans 14 amino acids. CDR3 in amino acids: CASSLNLMSEKLFF. The CDR3 DNA follows: TGTGCCAGTAGTCTCAACCTTATGTCTGAAAAACTGTTTTTT.

The chain links TRBV18 to TRBJ1-2; D is ambiguous. The ends were cut back, 2 bases at V and 8 bases at J, with 12 bases in the middle. Germline-derived CDR1 and CDR2 are KGHSH and LQKENI. This CDR3 region has 13 residues. The CDR3 reads CASSPIAGDGYTF. CDR3 coding DNA: TGTGCCAGCTCACCAATCGCAGGCGACGGCTACACCTTC.

This chain joins TRBV5-8 and TRBJ1-4; TRBD1 is a possible D gene (5 bases). Trimming stripped 3 bases from V and 0 bases from J, with 9 bases between. The CDR3 sequence is 15 residues long. CDR1 is SGHTS, CDR2 YDEGEE, per germline. The CDR3 DNA reads TGTGCCAGCAGCTCTGGACATTCAACTAATGAAAAACTGTTTTTT. This gives the protein CASSSGHSTNEKLFF.

The chain links TRBV7-7 to TRBJ2-2, with D possibly being TRBD1 (5 bases). This CDR3 has 13 residues. Germline-derived CDR1 and CDR2 are SSHAT and FNYEAQ (reference sequence). Trimming took 5 bases from V and 6 from J, leaving 10 bases between them. In nucleotides, the CDR3 is TGTGCCAGCAGCGCAGGGTGGCCCGGGGAGCTGTTTTTT. Translated, it gives CASSAGWPGELFF.

This clone was seen only once. Here the CDR3 DNA reads TGTGCCAGCAGCGCACAGGGGGCTGGAAACACCATATATTTT. The encoded protein is CASSAQGAGNTIYF. The V and J genes are TRBV2 and TRBJ1-3; TRBD1 matches at 8 bases. There are 14 residues in the CDR3. Trimming at V came to 6 bases and at J to 2 bases, leaving 3 bases not matched to a gene. From germline, CDR1 is SNHLY and CDR2 FYNNEI.